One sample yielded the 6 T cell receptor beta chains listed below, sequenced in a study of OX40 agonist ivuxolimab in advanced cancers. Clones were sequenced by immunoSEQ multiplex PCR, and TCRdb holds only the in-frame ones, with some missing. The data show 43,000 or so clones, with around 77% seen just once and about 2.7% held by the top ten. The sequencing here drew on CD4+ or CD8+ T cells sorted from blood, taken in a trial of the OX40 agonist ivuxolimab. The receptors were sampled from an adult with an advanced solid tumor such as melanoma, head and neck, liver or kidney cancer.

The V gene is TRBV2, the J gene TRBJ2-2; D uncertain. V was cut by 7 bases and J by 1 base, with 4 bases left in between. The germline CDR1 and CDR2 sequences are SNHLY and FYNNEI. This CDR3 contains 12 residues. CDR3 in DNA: TGTGCCAGCAAACGGAACACCGGGGAGCTGTTTTTT. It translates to CASKRNTGELFF.

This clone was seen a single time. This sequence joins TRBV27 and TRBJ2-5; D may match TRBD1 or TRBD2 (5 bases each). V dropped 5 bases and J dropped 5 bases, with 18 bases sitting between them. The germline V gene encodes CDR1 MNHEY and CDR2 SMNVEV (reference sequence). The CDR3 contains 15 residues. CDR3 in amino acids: CASSPPAGWGETQYF. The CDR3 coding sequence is TGTGCCAGCAGTCCCCCAGCAGGGTGGGGGGAGACCCAGTACTTC.

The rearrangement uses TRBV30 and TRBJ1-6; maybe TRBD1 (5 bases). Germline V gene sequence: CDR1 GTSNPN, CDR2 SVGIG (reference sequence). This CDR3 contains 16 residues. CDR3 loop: CASGTDRSSYNSPLHF. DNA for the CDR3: TGTGCTTCCGGGACCGATAGGAGCTCCTATAATTCACCCCTCCACTTT.

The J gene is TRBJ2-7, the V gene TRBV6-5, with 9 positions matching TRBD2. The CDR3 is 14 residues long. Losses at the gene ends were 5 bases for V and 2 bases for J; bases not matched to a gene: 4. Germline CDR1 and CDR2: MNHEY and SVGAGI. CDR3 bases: TGTGCCAGCAGTCCTAGCGGGGCGACCTACGAGCAGTACTTC. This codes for CASSPSGATYEQYF.

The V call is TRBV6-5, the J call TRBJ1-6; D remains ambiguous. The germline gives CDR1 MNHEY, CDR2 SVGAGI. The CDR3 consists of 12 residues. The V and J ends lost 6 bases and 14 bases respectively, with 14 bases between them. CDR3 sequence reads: CASSRPEGTLHF. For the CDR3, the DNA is TGTGCCAGCAGCCGTCCGGAAGGGACCCTCCACTTT.

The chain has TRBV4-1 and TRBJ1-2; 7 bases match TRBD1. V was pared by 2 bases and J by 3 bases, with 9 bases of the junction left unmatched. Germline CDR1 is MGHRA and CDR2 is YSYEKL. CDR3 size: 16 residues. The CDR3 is CASSQPVRGPHYGYTF. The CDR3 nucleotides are TGCGCCAGCAGCCAACCCGTGAGGGGGCCACACTATGGCTACACCTTC.